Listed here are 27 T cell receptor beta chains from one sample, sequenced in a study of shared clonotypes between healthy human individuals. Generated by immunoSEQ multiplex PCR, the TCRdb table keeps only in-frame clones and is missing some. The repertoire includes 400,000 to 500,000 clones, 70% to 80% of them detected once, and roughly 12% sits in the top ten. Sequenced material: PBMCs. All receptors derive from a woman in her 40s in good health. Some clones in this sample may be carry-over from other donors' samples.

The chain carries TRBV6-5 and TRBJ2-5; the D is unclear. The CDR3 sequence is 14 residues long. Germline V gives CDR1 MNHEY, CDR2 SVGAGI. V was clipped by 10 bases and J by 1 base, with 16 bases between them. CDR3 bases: TGTGCCACCCAGAGGATTGGATCCCAAGAGACCCAGTACTTC. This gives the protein CATQRIGSQETQYF.

The CDR3 protein is CASSYNSPYEQYF. CDR3 bases: TGTGCCAGCAGTTATAACAGTCCCTACGAGCAGTACTTC. V is TRBV6-6 and J is TRBJ2-7, with D uncertain. V was clipped by 3 bases and J by 2 bases, with 8 bases between them. Germline values: CDR1 MNHNY, CDR2 SVGAGI (reference sequence). This CDR3 is 13 amino acids long.

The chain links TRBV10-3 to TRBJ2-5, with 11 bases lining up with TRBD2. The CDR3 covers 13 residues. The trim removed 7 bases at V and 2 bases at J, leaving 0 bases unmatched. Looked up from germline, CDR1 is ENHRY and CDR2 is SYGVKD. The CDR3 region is CAITSGRQETQYF. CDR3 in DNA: TGTGCCATCACTAGCGGGAGGCAAGAGACCCAGTACTTC.

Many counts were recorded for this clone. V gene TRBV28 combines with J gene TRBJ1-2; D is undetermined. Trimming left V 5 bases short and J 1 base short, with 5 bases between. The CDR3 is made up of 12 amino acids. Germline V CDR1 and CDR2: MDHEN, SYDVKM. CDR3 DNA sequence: TGTGCCAGCAGTCCGAATAACTATGGCTACACCTTC. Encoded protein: CASSPNNYGYTF.

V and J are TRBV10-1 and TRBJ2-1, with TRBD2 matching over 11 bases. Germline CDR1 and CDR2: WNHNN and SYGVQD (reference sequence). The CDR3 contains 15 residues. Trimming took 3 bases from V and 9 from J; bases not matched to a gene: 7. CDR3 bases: TGCGCCAGCAGTGAAGGGGCTAGCGGGAGGAGTGAGCAGTTCTTC. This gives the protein CASSEGASGRSEQFF.

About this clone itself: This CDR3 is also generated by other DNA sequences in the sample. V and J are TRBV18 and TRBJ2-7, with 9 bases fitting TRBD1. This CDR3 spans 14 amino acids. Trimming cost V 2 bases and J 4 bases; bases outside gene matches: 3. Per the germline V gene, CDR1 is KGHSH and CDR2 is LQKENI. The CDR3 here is CASSPGTGLYEQYF. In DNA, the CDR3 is TGTGCCAGCTCACCAGGGACAGGGTTGTACGAGCAGTACTTC.

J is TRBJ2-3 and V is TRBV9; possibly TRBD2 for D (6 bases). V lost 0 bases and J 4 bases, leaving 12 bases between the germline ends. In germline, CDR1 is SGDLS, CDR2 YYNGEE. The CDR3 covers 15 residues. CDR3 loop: CASSVAGAIADTQYF. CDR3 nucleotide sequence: TGTGCCAGCAGCGTAGCGGGAGCAATCGCAGATACGCAGTATTTT.

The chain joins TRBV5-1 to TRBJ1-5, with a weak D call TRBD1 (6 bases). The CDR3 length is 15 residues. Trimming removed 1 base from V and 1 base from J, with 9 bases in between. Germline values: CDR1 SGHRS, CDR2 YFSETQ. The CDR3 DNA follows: TGCGCCAGCAGCTTGACTGGACAGAGCAATCAGCCCCAGCATTTT. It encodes CASSLTGQSNQPQHF.

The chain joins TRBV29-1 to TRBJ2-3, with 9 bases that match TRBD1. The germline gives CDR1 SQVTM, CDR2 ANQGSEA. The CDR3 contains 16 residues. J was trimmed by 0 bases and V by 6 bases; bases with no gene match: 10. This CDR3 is CSVDVRTGESTDTQYF. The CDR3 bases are TGCAGCGTGGACGTGCGGACAGGGGAAAGCACAGATACGCAGTATTTT.

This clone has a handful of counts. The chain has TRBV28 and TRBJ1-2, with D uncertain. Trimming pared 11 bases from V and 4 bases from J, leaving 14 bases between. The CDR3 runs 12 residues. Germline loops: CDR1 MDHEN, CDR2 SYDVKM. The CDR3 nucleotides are TGTGCCTCTCGCGGTTCAGGCTATGGCTACACCTTC. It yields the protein CASRGSGYGYTF.

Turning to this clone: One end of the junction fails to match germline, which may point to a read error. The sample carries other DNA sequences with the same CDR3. CDR3 in DNA: TGTGCCAGCTCACCTAACCAGGAGACCCAGTACTTC. Its translation is CASSPNQETQYF. The rearrangement joins TRBV18 to TRBJ2-5; D not resolved. CDR3 length equals 12 residues. Per the germline V gene, CDR1 is KGHSH and CDR2 is LQKENI.

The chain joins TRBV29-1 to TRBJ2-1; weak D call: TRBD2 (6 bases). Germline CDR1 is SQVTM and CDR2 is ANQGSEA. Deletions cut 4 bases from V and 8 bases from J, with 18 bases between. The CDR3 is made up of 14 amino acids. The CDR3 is CSVVPSESPYEQFF. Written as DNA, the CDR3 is TGCAGCGTTGTCCCTAGCGAGAGTCCCTATGAGCAGTTCTTC.

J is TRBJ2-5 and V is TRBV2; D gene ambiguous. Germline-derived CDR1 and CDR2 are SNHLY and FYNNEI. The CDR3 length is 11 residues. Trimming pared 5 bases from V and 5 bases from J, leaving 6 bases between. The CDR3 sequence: CASSLLETQYF. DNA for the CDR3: TGTGCCAGCAGTCTCCTCGAGACCCAGTACTTC.

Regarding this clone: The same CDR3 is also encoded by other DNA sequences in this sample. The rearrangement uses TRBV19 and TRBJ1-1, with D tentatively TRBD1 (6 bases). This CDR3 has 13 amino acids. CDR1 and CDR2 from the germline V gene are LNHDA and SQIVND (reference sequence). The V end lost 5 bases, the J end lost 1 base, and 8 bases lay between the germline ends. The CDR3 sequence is CASSSTGNTEAFF. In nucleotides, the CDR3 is TGTGCCAGTAGTTCGACAGGGAACACTGAAGCTTTCTTT.

CDR3 DNA sequence: TGTGCCAGCAGCTTAGGACTGACGATATCCGCGCTGGGTTACGAGCAGTACTTC. This translates into CASSLGLTISALGYEQYF. The chain links TRBV7-8 to TRBJ2-7; D remains ambiguous. V was cut by 1 base and J by 4 bases, with 23 bases left in between. In germline, CDR1 is SGHVS, CDR2 FQNEAQ. CDR3 length equals 18 residues.

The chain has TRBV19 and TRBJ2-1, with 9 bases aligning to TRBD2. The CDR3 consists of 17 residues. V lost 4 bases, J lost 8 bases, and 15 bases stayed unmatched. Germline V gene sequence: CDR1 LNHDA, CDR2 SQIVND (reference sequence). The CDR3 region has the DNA TGTGCCAGTAGTACGGCCCTTGGGGCGGGAGGGCCGTATGAGCAGTTCTTC. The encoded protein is CASSTALGAGGPYEQFF.

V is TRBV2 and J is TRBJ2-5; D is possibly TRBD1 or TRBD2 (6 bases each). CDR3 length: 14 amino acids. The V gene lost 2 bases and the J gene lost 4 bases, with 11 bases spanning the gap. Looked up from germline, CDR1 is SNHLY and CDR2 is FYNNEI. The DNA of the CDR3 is TGTGCCAGCAGTGAAAGGGGGGATTCAGAGACCCAGTACTTC. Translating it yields CASSERGDSETQYF. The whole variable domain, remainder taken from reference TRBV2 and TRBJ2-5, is EPEVTQTPSHQVTQMGQEVILRCVPISNHLYFYWYRQILGQKVEFLVSFYNNEISEKSEIFDDQFSVERPDGSNFTLKIRSTKLEDSAMYFCASSERGDSETQYFGPGTRLLVL.

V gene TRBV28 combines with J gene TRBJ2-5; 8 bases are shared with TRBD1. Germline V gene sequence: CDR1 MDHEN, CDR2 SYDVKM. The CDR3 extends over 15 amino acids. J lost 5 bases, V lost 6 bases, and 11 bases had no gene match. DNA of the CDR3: TGTGCCAGCAGCAGACAGGGGTTAATGATTGAGACCCAGTACTTC. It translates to CASSRQGLMIETQYF.

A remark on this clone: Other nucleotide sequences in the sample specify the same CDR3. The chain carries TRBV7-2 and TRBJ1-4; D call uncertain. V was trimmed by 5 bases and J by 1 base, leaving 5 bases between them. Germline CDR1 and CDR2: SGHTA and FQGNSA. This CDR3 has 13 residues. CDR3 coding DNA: TGTGCCAGCAGCCTTGTAACTAATGAAAAACTGTTTTTT. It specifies CASSLVTNEKLFF.

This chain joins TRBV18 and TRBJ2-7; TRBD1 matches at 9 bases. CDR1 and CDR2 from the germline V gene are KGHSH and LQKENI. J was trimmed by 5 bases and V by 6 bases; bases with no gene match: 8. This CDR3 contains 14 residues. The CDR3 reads CASSTPGQGHEQYF. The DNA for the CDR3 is TGTGCCAGCTCGACTCCGGGACAGGGCCACGAGCAGTACTTC.

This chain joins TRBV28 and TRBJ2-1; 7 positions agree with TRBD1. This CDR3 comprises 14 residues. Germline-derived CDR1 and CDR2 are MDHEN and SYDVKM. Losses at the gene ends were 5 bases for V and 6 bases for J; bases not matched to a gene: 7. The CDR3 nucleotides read TGTGCCAGCAGTCTGAACAGGGGACCCAATGAGCAGTTCTTC. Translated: CASSLNRGPNEQFF. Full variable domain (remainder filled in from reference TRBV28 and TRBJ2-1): DVKVTQSSRYLVKRTGEKVFLECVQDMDHENMFWYRQDPGLGLRLIYFSYDVKMKEKGDIPEGYSVSREKKERFSLILESASTNQTSMYLCASSLNRGPNEQFFGPGTRLTVL.

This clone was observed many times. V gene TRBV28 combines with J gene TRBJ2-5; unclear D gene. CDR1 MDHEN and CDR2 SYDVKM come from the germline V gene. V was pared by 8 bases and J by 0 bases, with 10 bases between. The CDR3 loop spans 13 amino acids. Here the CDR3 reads CASRLEDQETQYF. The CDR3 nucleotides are TGTGCCAGCCGCCTTGAGGACCAAGAGACCCAGTACTTC.

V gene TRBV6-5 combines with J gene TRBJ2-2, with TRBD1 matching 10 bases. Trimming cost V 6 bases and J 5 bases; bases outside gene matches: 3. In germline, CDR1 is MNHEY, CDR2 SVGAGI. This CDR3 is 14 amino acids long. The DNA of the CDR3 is TGTGCCAGCAGCCCGGGACAGGGGACCGGGGAGCTGTTTTTT. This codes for CASSPGQGTGELFF.

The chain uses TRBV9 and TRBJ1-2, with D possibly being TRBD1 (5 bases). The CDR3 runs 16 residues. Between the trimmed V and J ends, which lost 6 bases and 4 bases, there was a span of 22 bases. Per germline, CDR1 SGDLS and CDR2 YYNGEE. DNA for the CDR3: TGTGCCAGCACCCTTTCCGACGGGGGGGGATTCTATGGCTACACCTTC. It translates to CASTLSDGGGFYGYTF.

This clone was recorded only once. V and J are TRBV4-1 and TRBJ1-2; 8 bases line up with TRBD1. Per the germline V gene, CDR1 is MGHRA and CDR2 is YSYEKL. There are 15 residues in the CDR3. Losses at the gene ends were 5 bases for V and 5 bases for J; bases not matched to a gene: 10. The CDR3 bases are TGCGCCAGCAGCGGGGGGCCCACAGGGGGGTATGGCTACACCTTC. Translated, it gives CASSGGPTGGYGYTF.

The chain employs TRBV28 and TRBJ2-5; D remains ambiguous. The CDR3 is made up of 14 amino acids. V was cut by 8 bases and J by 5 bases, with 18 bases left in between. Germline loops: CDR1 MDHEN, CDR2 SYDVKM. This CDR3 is CASFDAGRAETQYF. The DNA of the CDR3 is TGTGCCAGCTTCGACGCTGGACGGGCGGAGACCCAGTACTTC. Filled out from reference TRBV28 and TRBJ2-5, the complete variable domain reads DVKVTQSSRYLVKRTGEKVFLECVQDMDHENMFWYRQDPGLGLRLIYFSYDVKMKEKGDIPEGYSVSREKKERFSLILESASTNQTSMYLCASFDAGRAETQYFGPGTRLLVL.

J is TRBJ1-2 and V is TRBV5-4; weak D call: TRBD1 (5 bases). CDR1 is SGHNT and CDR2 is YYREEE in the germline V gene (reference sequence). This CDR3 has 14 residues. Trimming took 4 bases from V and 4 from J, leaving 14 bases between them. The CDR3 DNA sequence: TGTGCCAGCAGCGCAGCAGGGAGGGGCTATGGCTACACCTTC. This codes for CASSAAGRGYGYTF.